This TCR beta chain was identified during a study of Ad26.COV2.S vaccination and SARS-CoV-2 variants. This clone was recorded a few times. Its antigen is as yet unknown. Sequencing used immunoSEQ multiplex PCR; TCRdb keeps in-frame clones, though not all of them. Among about 380,000 clones listed, 80% to 90% were seen once. Findings and caveats of the study: Reportedly, spike-specific CD8+ and CD4+ T cell responses achieved substantial breadth once vaccination had taken place. Vaccine and placebo groups showed comparable non-spike TCR breadth.

Germline values: CDR1 KGHSH, CDR2 LQKENI. This CDR3 is 15 amino acids long. With 4 bases clipped from V and 5 bases from J, the junction kept 7 bases outside the gene matches. Stated treatment: roughly 19 received Ad26.COV2.S at low or high dose, single or two shots; about 5 received placebo; per-sample allocation not given. Specimens were obtained on day 63 following the first vaccine or placebo injection. This adult donor, from Boston, was 18-55 years old. The chain uses TRBV18 and TRBJ1-5, with 8 bases matching TRBD1. This sequence was found in a person aged 18-60 years who received the Ad26.COV2.S COVID-19 vaccine or a placebo. Here the sequenced sample was peripheral blood, taken in a trial of Ad26.COV2.S vaccine versus placebo. CDR3 in DNA: TGTGCCAGCTCACTTCGGACAGGGAGGGATCAGCCCCAGCATTTT. It codes for CASSLRTGRDQPQHF.